The 13 T cell receptor beta chains below were found in one sample sequenced in a study of blood T cell repertoires in COVID-19. The repertoire was sequenced with immunoSEQ multiplex PCR; TCRdb's copy has only in-frame clones and lacks some. The table lists about 17,000 clones, roughly 77% of them singletons. The sequenced sample was peripheral blood. The receptors were gathered from a man between 60 and 75 years old with acute or convalescent COVID-19.

The rearrangement links TRBV5-1 to TRBJ2-5, with 11 bases identical to TRBD2. The CDR3 spans 14 residues. Germline values: CDR1 SGHRS, CDR2 YFSETQ. The trim removed 2 bases at V and 3 bases at J, leaving 0 bases unmatched. The CDR3 DNA is TGCGCCAGCAGCTTACTAGCGGGGGAAGAGACCCAGTACTTC. Translated, it gives CASSLLAGEETQYF.

This chain links TRBV28 with TRBJ2-1, with TRBD2 matching over 11 bases. V was clipped by 3 bases and J by 6 bases; unmatched bases: 7. This CDR3 is 16 amino acids long. CDR1 and CDR2 from the germline V gene are MDHEN and SYDVKM. DNA of the CDR3: TGTGCCAGCAGTTTGGGTCTAGCGGGGGGTCGCAATGAGCAGTTCTTC. Amino acids: CASSLGLAGGRNEQFF. The variable domain in full, with the rest retrieved from reference TRBV28 and TRBJ2-1, is DVKVTQSSRYLVKRTGEKVFLECVQDMDHENMFWYRQDPGLGLRLIYFSYDVKMKEKGDIPEGYSVSREKKERFSLILESASTNQTSMYLCASSLGLAGGRNEQFFGPGTRLTVL.

The chain is built from TRBV24-1 and TRBJ1-2; D ambiguous. The CDR3 covers 15 residues. V was trimmed by 2 bases and J by 4 bases, leaving 13 bases between them. Germline V gives CDR1 KGHDR, CDR2 SFDVKD. CDR3 amino acids: CATSDYSEGTYGYTF. CDR3 nucleotide sequence: TGTGCCACCAGTGATTACAGCGAGGGTACCTATGGCTACACCTTC.

This clone was detected once. The rearrangement joins TRBV27 to TRBJ2-1; tentative D call: TRBD2 (7 bases). V gave up 10 bases and J gave up 4 bases, with 17 bases separating them. CDR1 is MNHEY, CDR2 SMNVEV, per germline (reference sequence). CDR3 size: 14 residues. The CDR3 reads CATSRGGIYNEQFF. For the CDR3, the DNA is TGTGCCACCTCGAGGGGGGGGATATACAATGAGCAGTTCTTC.

This rearrangement joins TRBV7-3 to TRBJ2-2, with TRBD1 identical over 9 bases. Germline CDR1 is SGHTA and CDR2 is FQGTGA. The CDR3 extends over 17 amino acids. The ends lost 4 bases at V and 5 bases at J; junction bases unmatched: 11. This chain's CDR3 is CASSSTRDRVDTGELFF. CDR3 nucleotide sequence: TGTGCCAGCAGCTCTACCCGGGACAGGGTTGATACCGGGGAGCTGTTTTTT.

The chain carries TRBV7-9 and TRBJ2-7; 8 nucleotides match TRBD1. Germline trimming cut 3 bases from V and 4 bases from J; bases unmatched to any gene: 14. From germline, CDR1 is SEHNR and CDR2 FQNEAQ (reference sequence). This CDR3 contains 17 residues. CDR3 DNA: TGTGCCAGCAGCTTTTTCCTTCCCGGGACAGGCCTTTACGAGCAGTACTTC. It codes for CASSFFLPGTGLYEQYF.

This clone was found a few times. This rearrangement joins TRBV6-1 to TRBJ2-7; no reliable D call. The germline CDR1 and CDR2 sequences are MNHNS and SASEGT. CDR3 length: 12 residues. V was shortened by 2 bases and J by 0 bases, with 2 bases between the two germline ends. CDR3 residues: CASSEHSYEQYF. The CDR3 DNA sequence: TGTGCCAGCAGTGAACACTCCTACGAGCAGTACTTC.

The chain uses TRBV15 and TRBJ1-1; 7 nucleotides match TRBD1. CDR3 length equals 14 residues. The junction had 7 bases not matched to a gene; V was cut back by 6 bases and J by 3 bases. Germline V gene data show CDR1 as LNHNV and CDR2 as YYDKDF (reference sequence). The CDR3 protein is CATRSRGTDTEAFF. The CDR3, as DNA: TGTGCCACCAGATCTAGGGGGACAGACACTGAAGCTTTCTTT.

In its sample, this clone was seen once. The V and J genes are TRBV29-1 and TRBJ1-3, with unresolved D. CDR3 length: 11 residues. Germline CDR1 SQVTM, CDR2 ANQGSEA. The V end was cut by 7 bases, the J end by 3 bases, with 7 bases between. CDR3 sequence reads: CSAPFGNTIYF. The DNA for the CDR3 is TGCAGCGCTCCTTTTGGAAACACCATATATTTT.

The chain has TRBV6-5 and TRBJ1-1, with D unclear. With 6 bases removed from V and 3 bases from J, the gap between germline ends came to 11 bases. There are 13 residues in the CDR3. CDR1 is MNHEY, CDR2 SVGAGI, per germline. The CDR3 sequence is CASSLTGDTEAFF. Written as DNA, the CDR3 is TGTGCCAGCAGCTTAACCGGGGACACTGAAGCTTTCTTT.

The chain combines TRBV27 with TRBJ2-5; the D is unclear. V was pared by 4 bases and J by 4 bases, with 4 bases between. The CDR3 totals 11 residues. From germline, CDR1 is MNHEY and CDR2 SMNVEV (reference sequence). The CDR3 nucleotides are TGTGCCAGCAGTTCCGGAGAGACCCAGTACTTC. This encodes CASSSGETQYF.

This chain connects TRBV7-2 to TRBJ2-1; 13 bases fit TRBD2. The germline gives CDR1 SGHTA, CDR2 FQGNSA. With 5 bases clipped from V and 10 bases from J, the junction kept 8 bases outside the gene matches. The CDR3 is 15 amino acids. The CDR3 protein is CASSPRTSGGKEQFF. The CDR3 nucleotides are TGTGCCAGCAGCCCAAGGACTAGCGGGGGTAAAGAGCAGTTCTTC.

The chain links TRBV18 to TRBJ2-1; TRBD2 might be the D (6 bases). The CDR3 runs to 13 residues. V lost 1 base and J lost 6, with 7 bases in between. Germline-derived CDR1 and CDR2 are KGHSH and LQKENI. The DNA for the CDR3 is TGTGCCAGCTCACCACTAGCGGCCAATGAGCAGTTCTTC. Translating it yields CASSPLAANEQFF.